This is a list of T cell receptor beta chains from one sample in a study of untreated major depressive disorder. TCRdb's table, derived via immunoSEQ multiplex PCR, lists solely in-frame clones and lacks some. The sample yields 20,000 to 25,000 clones, under 90% seen once. The sample comprised CD4+ T cells from PBMCs. Receptors were obtained from a woman aged 40 to 50 in good health. CDR3s include the opening cysteine and the closing phenylalanine or tryptophan. The D gene is left open where the match is weak. The listing skips clone size in some rows; elsewhere it reads once, few, many or a size class.

V	size	D	J	DNA	CDR3
TRBV6-1	NA	TRBD1	TRBJ2-7	TGTGCCAGCAGGGGTGGGACAGGGCCGTACGAGCAGTACTTC	CASRGGTGPYEQYF
TRBV6-6	NA	TRBD1	TRBJ2-5	TGTGCCAGCAGTCTCTGGGGGACAGGGATCGCGGCCCAGTACTTC	CASSLWGTGIAAQYF
TRBV4-1	NA	NA	TRBJ2-2	TGCGCCAGCAGCCAAGCCAACTTGGTCTCAACCGGGGAGCTGTTTTTT	CASSQANLVSTGELFF
TRBV7-9	NA	NA	TRBJ2-3	TGTGCCAGCAACCCCTCAAGCGGTTCAGATACGCAGTATTTT	CASNPSSGSDTQYF
TRBV6-1	once	NA	TRBJ1-5	TGTGCCAGCAAGAGTGACTATAGCAATCAGCCCCAGCATTTT	CASKSDYSNQPQHF
TRBV9	NA	NA	TRBJ1-5	TGTGCCAGCAGCGTAGGAGTGAGCAATCAGCCCCAGCATTTT	CASSVGVSNQPQHF
TRBV5-4	NA	TRBD2	TRBJ2-1	TGTGCCAGCAGCTTAGGACTAGCGCCCAATGAGCAGTTCTTC	CASSLGLAPNEQFF
TRBV7-6	NA	NA	TRBJ1-4	TGTGCCAGCAGCCTAGGGTTAACTAATGAAAAACTGTTTTTT	CASSLGLTNEKLFF
TRBV5-1	NA	NA	TRBJ1-1	TGCGCCAGCAGCTTTCAGCAAGTGAACACTGAAGCTTTCTTT	CASSFQQVNTEAFF
TRBV4-1	NA	NA	TRBJ1-2	TGCGCCAGCAGCCAAGAAGCAGGCATTACTTACTATGGCTACACCTTC	CASSQEAGITYYGYTF
TRBV10-3	NA	NA	TRBJ2-2	TGTGCCATCACCCCGGGAGACTATACCGGGGAGCTGTTTTTT	CAITPGDYTGELFF
TRBV19	NA	TRBD1	TRBJ1-4	TGTGCCAGTAGTCCCCGAACCACAGGGGGGGAAAAACTGTTTTTT	CASSPRTTGGEKLFF
TRBV19	NA	TRBD1	TRBJ2-2	TGTGCCAGTAGTATCGGACTTGGGACAGGGGGCGATTTTAGCGGGGAGCTGTTTTTT	CASSIGLGTGGDFSGELFF
TRBV2	NA	TRBD1	TRBJ1-6	TGTGCCAGCTCCCGGGAGTCAGGGGGGTCATCACCCCTCCACTTT	CASSRESGGSSPLHF
TRBV7-6	NA	NA	TRBJ2-2	TGTGCCAGCAGCTTAGGGGCCAGATCCACCGGGGAGCTGTTTTTT	CASSLGARSTGELFF
TRBV18	NA	NA	TRBJ1-1	TGTGCCAGCTCTCCGTCAGGGTCGATGAACACTGAAGCTTTCTTT	CASSPSGSMNTEAFF
TRBV15	NA	NA	TRBJ1-1	TGTGCCACCAGCAGGGACAGATTGATGAACACTGAAGCTTTCTTT	CATSRDRLMNTEAFF
TRBV5-1	NA	NA	TRBJ1-6	TGCGCCAGCAGCTTGGACAGGCGTTCACCCCTCCACTTT	CASSLDRRSPLHF
TRBV5-6	NA	NA	TRBJ2-7	TGTGCCAGCAGAAGGGAAGGGAGCCCCTACGAGCAGTACTTC	CASRREGSPYEQYF
TRBV7-9	NA	NA	TRBJ2-5	TGTGCCAGCAGCTTACGGACTACCCAAGAGACCCAGTACTTC	CASSLRTTQETQYF
TRBV28	NA	NA	TRBJ2-2	TGTGCCACCGACGGTCCCAACACCGGGGAGCTGTTTTTT	CATDGPNTGELFF
TRBV13	NA	TRBD2	TRBJ2-6	TGTGCCAGCAGCCGCGGGACTAGCGGGACTGGGGCCAACGTCCTGACTTTC	CASSRGTSGTGANVLTF
TRBV5-1	once	NA	TRBJ1-2	TGCGCCAGCAGCTTTTTGGGCACCAACTATGGCTACACCTTC	CASSFLGTNYGYTF
TRBV15	NA	NA	TRBJ2-7	TGTGCCACCAGCATGGTCGACTCCTACGAGCAGTACTTC	CATSMVDSYEQYF
TRBV4-1	NA	TRBD1	TRBJ1-4	TGCGCCAGCAGCCAAGTTGGCAGGGGGAGGGAAAAACTGTTTTTT	CASSQVGRGREKLFF
TRBV19	NA	NA	TRBJ1-5	TGTGCCAGTAGTATAGAGGGGATGCGGCAGCCCCAGCATTTT	CASSIEGMRQPQHF
TRBV5-1	NA	TRBD1	TRBJ2-3	TGCGCCAGCAGCTTCGAACAGGGGGCTATAAATACGCAGTATTTT	CASSFEQGAINTQYF
TRBV11-2	NA	NA	TRBJ1-1	TGTGCCAGCAGCTTAATGAAAGGTCTAGGAGCTTTCTTT	CASSLMKGLGAFF
TRBV7-9	NA	TRBD1	TRBJ2-5	TGTGCCAGCCTGGGACAGCCCCAAGAGACCCAGTACTTC	CASLGQPQETQYF
TRBV27	NA	NA	TRBJ1-3	TGTGCCAGCAGTTTAGGTCGGGGCCGGGGGAACACCATATATTTT	CASSLGRGRGNTIYF
TRBV5-5	NA	NA	TRBJ1-3	TGTGCCAGCAGCTTGGCCGGGTCTTTCTCGGGAAAAATATATTTT	CASSLAGSFSGKIYF
TRBV27	NA	NA	TRBJ1-2	TGTGCCAGCCGACCGAGCTCCTTTTCCTATGGCTACACCTTC	CASRPSSFSYGYTF
TRBV7-2	NA	NA	TRBJ1-2	TGTGCCAGCAGCTTAACCGGGACGGTGAACTATGGCTACACCTTC	CASSLTGTVNYGYTF
TRBV5-6	few	NA	TRBJ1-4	TGTGCCAGCAGCTTGGTCCGGAATGAAAAACTGTTTTTT	CASSLVRNEKLFF
TRBV6-1	NA	NA	TRBJ2-1	TGTGCCACCCACCGCGGGGAACGGGAGGAGCAGTTCTTC	CATHRGEREEQFF
TRBV5-1	once	TRBD1	TRBJ2-1	TGCGCCAGCAGCCTATTACAGGGGAGTGAGCAGTTCTTC	CASSLLQGSEQFF
TRBV5-1	few	TRBD1	TRBJ1-5	TGCGCCAGCAGCTTGGCCACAGGGGGGAATCAGCCCCAGCATTTT	CASSLATGGNQPQHF
TRBV7-9	few	TRBD2	TRBJ2-2	TGTGAAACAAACCCATTAGCGGGACGTACCGGGGAGCTGTTTTTT	CETNPLAGRTGELFF
TRBV6-6	NA	NA	TRBJ1-1	TGTGCCAGCAGTTACAAGGAGCTTAACACTGAAGCTTTCTTT	CASSYKELNTEAFF
TRBV30	NA	NA	TRBJ2-1	TGTGCCTGGAGTAACCGGGAGCGCCTCTACAATGAGCAGTTCTTC	CAWSNRERLYNEQFF
TRBV28	NA	NA	TRBJ1-5	TGTGCCAGCAGATTTCCGGGACTAGGAGCTCAGCCCCAGCATTTT	CASRFPGLGAQPQHF
TRBV28	once	TRBD1	TRBJ2-3	TGTGCCAGCAGTTTGCGAGGGGGCGCGAGCACAGATACGCAGTATTTT	CASSLRGGASTDTQYF
TRBV18	NA	TRBD2	TRBJ2-5	TGTGCCAGCTCACCACGTCTTAGCGGGGGTAAAGAGACCCAGTACTTC	CASSPRLSGGKETQYF
TRBV5-4	NA	NA	TRBJ1-5	TGTGCCAGCAGCCATATGATAACCCCGGACATGAGCAATCAGCCCCAGCATTTT	CASSHMITPDMSNQPQHF
TRBV28	NA	TRBD2	TRBJ2-7	TGTGCCAGCAGTCGACTAGCGGGTGCCTACGAGCAGTACTTC	CASSRLAGAYEQYF